These 17 T cell receptor beta chains were sequenced from one sample in a study of blood T cell repertoires in COVID-19 (dated by TCRdb to about 2020). The library was built by means of the immunoSEQ multiplex PCR assay. Sourced from immuneACCESS, this table was stored by TCRdb with only in-frame sequences that have V and J called. A share of the clones is absent; for the studies checked, an unresolved V gene accounts for under half, and the remainder has no known explanation. This sample comprises fewer than 120,000 clones, 76% of them detected only once. Jointly, the top ten make up 3.8% of the sample. The sample consisted of peripheral blood. These receptors came from a woman aged 80 or over with acute or convalescent COVID-19.

J is TRBJ2-7 and V is TRBV20-1; D is perhaps TRBD2 (5 bases). Trimming left V 6 bases short and J 2 bases short, with 8 bases between. The CDR3 loop spans 11 amino acids. CDR1 and CDR2 from the germline V gene are DFQATT and SNEGSKA (reference sequence). CDR3 DNA: TGCAGTGCGGACGGGACCTACGAGCAGTACTTC. Amino acids: CSADGTYEQYF.

This clone was recorded a few times. The chain carries TRBV28 and TRBJ1-2, with D tentatively TRBD1 (5 bases). The CDR3 totals 12 residues. V was cut by 8 bases and J by 8 bases, with 15 bases left in between. In germline, CDR1 is MDHEN, CDR2 SYDVKM. The CDR3 region is CASAPQGLGYTF. The DNA of the CDR3 is TGTGCCAGCGCCCCCCAGGGTTTAGGCTACACCTTC.

Turning to this clone: One end of the junction does not line up with germline, which may come from a read error. V gene TRBV7-8 combines with J gene TRBJ2-7; 12 nucleotides line up with TRBD2. The CDR3 covers 16 residues. Germline CDR1 and CDR2: SGHVS and FQNEAQ. The CDR3 DNA sequence: TGTGCCAGCAGCCTAGCAACTAGCGGGAGGATCTACGAGCAGTACTTC. Protein sequence: CASSLATSGRIYEQYF.

This chain connects TRBV28 to TRBJ2-7, with 7 bases identical to TRBD2. This CDR3 comprises 12 residues. In germline, CDR1 is MDHEN, CDR2 SYDVKM. Germline trimming cut 2 bases from V and 5 bases from J; bases unmatched to any gene: 0. Written as DNA, the CDR3 is TGTGCCAGCAGTTTACGGGGGGACGAGCAGTACTTC. Encoded protein: CASSLRGDEQYF. The entire variable domain, with the rest obtained from reference TRBV28 and TRBJ2-7, is as follows: DVKVTQSSRYLVKRTGEKVFLECVQDMDHENMFWYRQDPGLGLRLIYFSYDVKMKEKGDIPEGYSVSREKKERFSLILESASTNQTSMYLCASSLRGDEQYFGPGTRLTVT.

CDR3 nucleotides: TGTGCCAGCAGCGCGACAAGGACAGTCTATGGCTACACCTTC. Its translation: CASSATRTVYGYTF. V usage is TRBV9 and J usage is TRBJ1-2; maybe TRBD1 (6 bases). This CDR3 has 14 amino acids. Trimming took 3 bases from V and 4 from J, leaving 13 bases between them. Germline V gives CDR1 SGDLS, CDR2 YYNGEE.

This chain joins TRBV6-6 and TRBJ1-1; 12 bases align to TRBD1. Looked up from germline, CDR1 is MNHNY and CDR2 is SVGAGI (reference sequence). The CDR3 extends over 15 amino acids. Trimming cost V 6 bases and J 4 bases; bases outside gene matches: 6. The CDR3 spells CASSPGQGAPTEAFF. CDR3 nucleotide sequence: TGTGCCAGCAGCCCGGGACAGGGGGCGCCCACTGAAGCTTTCTTT.

V gene TRBV24-1 combines with J gene TRBJ2-5; TRBD1 aligns across 8 bases. With 3 bases clipped from V and 5 bases from J, the junction kept 7 bases outside the gene matches. This CDR3 has 15 residues. Germline CDR1 reads KGHDR; CDR2 reads SFDVKD. For the CDR3, the DNA is TGTGCCACCAGTGATCCCGGGACAGGTGGGGAGACCCAGTACTTC. This encodes CATSDPGTGGETQYF.

The chain links TRBV11-2 to TRBJ2-7, with 9 bases fitting TRBD1. V was clipped by 3 bases and J by 9 bases; unmatched bases: 12. The CDR3 runs 15 residues. Germline CDR1 and CDR2: SGHAT and FQNNGV. CDR3 coding DNA: TGTGCCAGCAGCTTCCGACAGGGGGACGAGGCCCGGCAGTACTTC. Translated: CASSFRQGDEARQYF. Together with reference TRBV11-2 and TRBJ2-7, the CDR3 gives the full variable domain: EAGVAQSPRYKIIEKRQSVAFWCNPISGHATLYWYQQILGQGPKLLIQFQNNGVVDDSQLPKDRFSAERLKGVDSTLKIQPAKLEDSAVYLCASSFRQGDEARQYFGPGTRLTVT.

The chain uses TRBV18 and TRBJ2-7; 9 nucleotides align to TRBD1. V lost 5 bases and J lost 7; bases outside the gene matches: 6. The CDR3 is 13 amino acids. Germline V CDR1 and CDR2: KGHSH, LQKENI. The CDR3 sequence is CASSGQGREEQYF. CDR3 coding DNA: TGTGCCAGCTCAGGACAGGGGCGTGAGGAGCAGTACTTC. Full variable domain (missing parts from reference TRBV18 and TRBJ2-7): NAGVMQNPRHLVRRRGQEARLRCSPMKGHSHVYWYRQLPEEGLKFMVYLQKENIIDESGMPKERFSAEFPKEGPSILRIQQVVRGDSAAYFCASSGQGREEQYFGPGTRLTVT.

In this sample, this clone turned up a few times. V gene TRBV4-3 combines with J gene TRBJ2-7, with D possibly matching TRBD1 (6 bases). V lost 3 bases to trimming and J lost 3 bases, with 15 bases between them. The germline gives CDR1 LGHNA, CDR2 YSLEER. This CDR3 comprises 15 residues. CDR3 coding DNA: TGCGCCAGCAGCCAGGGTCCGCAGGGGAACTACGAGCAGTACTTC. Translation: CASSQGPQGNYEQYF.

This clone has just one count. The rearrangement links TRBV12-3 or TRBV12-4 to TRBJ2-5; weak D call: TRBD2 (5 bases). V lost 4 bases and J 5 bases, leaving 11 bases between the germline ends. CDR3 size: 13 residues. The DNA for the CDR3 is TGTGCCAGCAGTTGGACTCAGACGGAGACCCAGTACTTC. It yields the protein CASSWTQTETQYF.

The chain uses TRBV7-8 and TRBJ2-1, with a weak D call TRBD2 (7 bases). The CDR3 covers 15 residues. With 6 bases removed from V and 7 bases from J, the gap between germline ends came to 19 bases. In germline, CDR1 is SGHVS, CDR2 FQNEAQ. DNA of the CDR3: TGTGCCAGCAGGGAACTGGGGGGGCCACGGAATGAGCAGTTCTTC. It specifies CASRELGGPRNEQFF.

V and J are TRBV4-3 and TRBJ1-4; 9 bases fit TRBD1. With V trimmed by 3 bases and J by 8 bases, 7 bases remained unmatched. Germline CDR1 reads LGHNA; CDR2 reads YSLEER. The CDR3 contains 15 residues. Here the CDR3 DNA reads TGCGCCAGCAGCCATCGGTGGACAGGGGAGGAAAAACTGTTTTTT. Encoded protein: CASSHRWTGEEKLFF.

The sample holds one count of this clone. This chain joins TRBV5-1 and TRBJ2-1, with 8 bases aligning to TRBD2. Germline values: CDR1 SGHRS, CDR2 YFSETQ. This CDR3 contains 15 residues. The junction had 5 bases not matched to a gene; V was cut back by 2 bases and J by 4 bases. Written as DNA, the CDR3 is TGCGCCAGCAGCTTACTAGCGGAGCTTTACAATGAGCAGTTCTTC. Translation gives CASSLLAELYNEQFF.

The chain combines TRBV5-1 with TRBJ2-1; possibly TRBD1 for D (6 bases). The CDR3 is 13 amino acids. CDR1 and CDR2 from the germline V gene are SGHRS and YFSETQ. V was trimmed by 2 bases and J by 6 bases, leaving 9 bases between them. The CDR3 spells CASSLGQTNEQFF. Here the CDR3 DNA reads TGCGCCAGCAGCTTAGGACAGACCAATGAGCAGTTCTTC.

The V and J genes are TRBV5-1 and TRBJ2-7, with 7 bases aligning to TRBD1. V shed 3 bases and J 5 bases; nucleotides not matched to a gene: 8. Looked up from germline, CDR1 is SGHRS and CDR2 is YFSETQ. This CDR3 contains 14 residues. CDR3 DNA sequence: TGCGCCAGCAGCTCAGGGGGAACCGGCGACGAGCAGTACTTC. This encodes CASSSGGTGDEQYF.

There are a few counts of this clone. This rearrangement joins TRBV5-6 to TRBJ1-4, with TRBD1 matching over 7 bases. J was trimmed by 7 bases and V by 7 bases; bases with no gene match: 10. From germline, CDR1 is SGHDT and CDR2 YYEEEE. The CDR3 totals 14 residues. CDR3 protein: CASSWGQRGEKLFF. DNA of the CDR3: TGTGCCAGCTCTTGGGGACAGAGGGGTGAAAAACTGTTTTTT.